This entry lists 6 T cell receptor beta chains sequenced from one sample in a study of resident and recirculating memory T cells in vitiligo. Libraries were prepared by immunoSEQ multiplex PCR; TCRdb keeps only in-frame clonotypes and omits some of them. The data show 40,000 to 50,000 clones, roughly 91% seen once. What was sequenced was blood. Receptors were obtained from a male donor with vitiligo.

This chain uses TRBV19 with TRBJ2-5; no clear D gene. V was cut by 5 bases and J by 5 bases, with 6 bases left in between. CDR1 and CDR2 from the germline V gene are LNHDA and SQIVND (reference sequence). The CDR3 consists of 11 residues. In DNA, the CDR3 is TGTGCCAGTAGTGCGAAGGAGACCCAGTACTTC. Protein product: CASSAKETQYF.

This chain links TRBV4-3 with TRBJ2-1, with 7 bases aligning to TRBD1. Trimming cost V 3 bases and J 4 bases; bases outside gene matches: 6. The CDR3 is 15 amino acids. Germline V gene data show CDR1 as LGHNA and CDR2 as YSLEER. This chain's CDR3 is CASSHGQATYNEQFF. The CDR3 region has the DNA TGCGCCAGCAGCCACGGACAGGCCACTTACAATGAGCAGTTCTTC.

V and J are TRBV27 and TRBJ1-2; D gene uncertain. Trimming cost V 6 bases and J 4 bases, with 18 bases left between them. CDR1 and CDR2 from the germline V gene are MNHEY and SMNVEV (reference sequence). This CDR3 has 15 residues. The CDR3 is CASSPGLLKPYGYTF. The DNA of the CDR3 is TGTGCCAGCAGCCCCGGACTCCTCAAGCCCTATGGCTACACCTTC.

The chain has TRBV30 and TRBJ2-7; D gene uncertain. Germline CDR1 is GTSNPN and CDR2 is SVGIG (reference sequence). The CDR3 runs 14 residues. V lost 0 bases, J lost 0 bases, and 9 bases lay in between. The CDR3 bases are TGTGCCTGGAGTGTACGCGTCCGCTCCTACGAGCAGTACTTC. Residues: CAWSVRVRSYEQYF.

The chain combines TRBV7-3 with TRBJ2-1, with a weak D call TRBD2 (6 bases). V lost 5 bases and J lost 4, with 15 bases in between. The CDR3 is 15 amino acids. The germline CDR1 and CDR2 sequences are SGHTA and FQGTGA. The CDR3 sequence: CASSPVGGGYNEQFF. The DNA of the CDR3 is TGTGCCAGCAGCCCCGTCGGGGGAGGATACAATGAGCAGTTCTTC.

The V call is TRBV5-1, the J call TRBJ1-3, with D possibly being TRBD1 (6 bases). CDR1 is SGHRS and CDR2 is YFSETQ in the germline V gene. This CDR3 has 18 amino acids. Deletions cut 0 bases from V and 0 bases from J, with 16 bases between. The CDR3 sequence is CASSLAWQGSLSGNTIYF. The CDR3 bases are TGCGCCAGCAGCTTGGCGTGGCAGGGGAGCCTCTCTGGAAACACCATATATTTT. Variable domain in full (rest from reference TRBV5-1 and TRBJ1-3): KAGVTQTPRYLIKTRGQQVTLSCSPISGHRSVSWYQQTPGQGLQFLFEYFSETQRNKGNFPGRFSGRQFSNSRSEMNVSTLELGDSALYLCASSLAWQGSLSGNTIYFGEGSWLTVV.